The clone carrying this T cell receptor beta chain was observed a handful of times. Its antigen is still unknown. The data belong to a study of identical twins. Study-level findings and limits: Out-of-frame alpha sequences common to twins were enriched for low generation probability. Conclusions rested on cross-sectional statistics rather than following the same donors.

TCRdb independently ran MiXCR on the 5' RACE reads; one entry per CDR3 protein. The data contain nearly 250,000 distinct CDR3 sequences, 7% of them singletons. The J segment lost 0 bases and the V segment lost 4 bases, leaving 5 bases of the junction unmatched. The CDR3 spans 16 residues. The same specimen was also included in a second study, on yellow fever vaccine responses in identical twins. That source reports: Reportedly, twins' vaccine T cell responses looked partly convergent and partly personalized.

Sequencing input: memory (CD45RO+) T cells sorted from blood. The TCR comes from a woman under 30 in good health. The chain combines TRBV12-3 or TRBV12-4 with TRBJ2-5; TRBD2 matches at 10 bases. CDR3 sequence: CASSSQRGGYQETQYF. CDR3 in DNA: TGTGCCAGCAGTTCTCAGCGGGGGGGGTACCAAGAGACCCAGTACTTC.